This entry features one T cell receptor (beta chain) sequence. Its specificity is not known. These data originate in a study of cytomegalovirus exposure and HLA in healthy donors. Study-wide results and caveats: The investigators catalogued 150 to 200 TCR beta chains as cytomegalovirus-associated.

The CDR3 runs to 15 residues. In germline, CDR1 is SGHDN, CDR2 FVKESK. With V trimmed by 1 base and J by 2 bases, 5 bases remained unmatched. The PCR contained 60 Vbeta and 13 Jbeta primers. The repertoire was sequenced with immunoSEQ multiplex PCR; TCRdb's copy has only in-frame clones and lacks some. The sample lists about 230,000 clones, about three quarters seen once, with approximately 2.6% in the top ten. This clonotype was sampled from a woman in her sixties or seventies in good health and CMV-seropositive. The rearrangement joins TRBV14 to TRBJ2-7; 7 nucleotides line up with TRBD2. Source material: PBMCs. In DNA form, the CDR3 reads TGTGCCAGCAGCCAAGTTGGGAGGGCTGCCTACGAGCAGTACTTC. Translation gives CASSQVGRAAYEQYF.